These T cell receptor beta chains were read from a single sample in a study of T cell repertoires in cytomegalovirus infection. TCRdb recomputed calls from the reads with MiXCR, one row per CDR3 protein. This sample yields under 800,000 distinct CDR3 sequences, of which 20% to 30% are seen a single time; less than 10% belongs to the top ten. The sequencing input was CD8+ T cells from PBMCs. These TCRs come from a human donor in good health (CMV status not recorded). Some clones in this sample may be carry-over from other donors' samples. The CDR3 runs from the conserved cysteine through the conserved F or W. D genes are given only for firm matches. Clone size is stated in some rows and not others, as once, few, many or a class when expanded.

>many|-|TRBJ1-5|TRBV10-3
CAISEGTNNQPQHF
TGTGCCATCAGTGAGGGGACAAACAATCAGCCCCAGCATTTT
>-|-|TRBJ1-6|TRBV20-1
CSAFRGPYSPLHF
TGCAGTGCTTTTCGAGGACCTTATTCACCCCTCCACTTT
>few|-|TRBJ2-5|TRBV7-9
CASSPRGFQETQYF
TGTGCCAGCAGCCCCCGGGGCTTCCAAGAGACCCAGTACTTC
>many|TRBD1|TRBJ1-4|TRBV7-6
CASSFFAGTGDEKLFF
TGTGCCAGCAGCTTTTTTGCGGGGACAGGGGATGAAAAACTGTTTTTT
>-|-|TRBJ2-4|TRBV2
CASSESGPSKAKNIQYF
TGTGCCAGCAGTGAGTCAGGGCCCTCAAAGGCCAAAAACATTCAGTACTTC
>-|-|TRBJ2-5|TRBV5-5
CVSSSPTEGRETQYF
TGTGTCAGCAGCTCCCCAACAGAGGGCCGGGAGACCCAGTACTTC
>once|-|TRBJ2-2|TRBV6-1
CASSEARRLVTNIGELFF
TGTGCCAGCAGTGAAGCGCGTAGACTTGTCACGAACATCGGGGAGCTGTTTTTT
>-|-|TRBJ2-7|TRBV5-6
CASSMVVGDEQYF
TGTGCCAGCAGTATGGTGGTAGGGGACGAGCAGTACTTC
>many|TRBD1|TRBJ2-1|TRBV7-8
CASSLRGPNNEQFF
TGTGCCAGCAGCTTAAGGGGGCCTAACAATGAGCAGTTCTTC
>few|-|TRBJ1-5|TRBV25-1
CASSEQGIGQPQHF
TGTGCCAGCAGTGAACAGGGGATTGGACAGCCCCAGCATTTT
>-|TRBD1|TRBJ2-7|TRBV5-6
CASSLAGTGPYEQYF
TGTGCCAGCAGCTTGGCCGGGACAGGCCCCTACGAGCAGTACTTC
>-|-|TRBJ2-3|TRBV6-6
CASSRGQSRDTQYF
TGTGCCAGCAGCCGAGGACAGTCAAGAGATACGCAGTATTTT
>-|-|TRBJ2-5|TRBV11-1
CTSSPQALETQYF
TGTACCAGCAGCCCCCAGGCATTGGAGACCCAGTACTTC
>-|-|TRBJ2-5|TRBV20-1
CSAREPFPQETQYF
TGCAGTGCTAGAGAACCTTTCCCTCAAGAGACCCAGTACTTC
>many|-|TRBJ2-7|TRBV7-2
CASSTVPTGRYEQYF
TGTGCCAGCAGCACCGTACCGACAGGGAGGTACGAGCAGTACTTC
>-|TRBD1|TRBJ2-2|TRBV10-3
CASQGATGELFF
TGTGCCAGCCAGGGGGCCACCGGGGAGCTGTTTTTT
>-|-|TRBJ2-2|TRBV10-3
CAISGTEKNTGELFF
TGTGCCATCAGTGGGACAGAGAAGAACACCGGGGAGCTGTTTTTT
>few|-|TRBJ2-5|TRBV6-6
CASSSLAGQDQETQYF
TGTGCCAGCAGTTCGCTTGCGGGCCAAGACCAAGAGACCCAGTACTTC
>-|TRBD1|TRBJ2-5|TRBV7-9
CASSLGTGINQETQYF
TGTGCCAGCAGCTTAGGGACAGGAATAAACCAAGAGACCCAGTACTTC
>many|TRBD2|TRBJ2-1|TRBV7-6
CASSLRTSGGVRNNEQFF
TGTGCCAGCAGCCTTCGGACTAGCGGGGGGGTTAGAAACAATGAGCAGTTCTTC
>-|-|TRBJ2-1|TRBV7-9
CASSVWTVNEQFF
TGTGCCAGCAGCGTATGGACAGTCAATGAGCAGTTCTTC
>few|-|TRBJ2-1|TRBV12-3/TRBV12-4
CASSFFGRNEQFF
TGTGCCAGCAGTTTTTTTGGCAGGAATGAGCAGTTCTTC
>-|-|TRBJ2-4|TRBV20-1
CSARVGIQYF
TGCAGTGCTAGAGTCGGCATTCAGTACTTC
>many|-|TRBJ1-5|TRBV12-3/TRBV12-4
CASSPGRQPQHF
TGTGCCAGCAGTCCCGGTCGTCAGCCCCAGCATTTT
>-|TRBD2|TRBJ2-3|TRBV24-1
CATSDPFLAGGTDTQYF
TGTGCCACCAGTGATCCATTTCTAGCGGGGGGCACAGATACGCAGTATTTT
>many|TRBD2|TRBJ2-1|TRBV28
CASSGTSGGFSYNEQFF
TGTGCCAGCAGTGGGACTAGCGGGGGCTTCTCCTACAATGAGCAGTTCTTC